These 23 T cell receptor beta chains originate from one sample sequenced in a study of T cells in Graves' hyperthyroidism and ophthalmopathy. Amplified TCR beta CDR3 regions came from RNA transcripts. The TCR CDR3 first-round RT-PCR relied on the HTBI primer set. TCRdb analysed the multiplex PCR reads with MiXCR anew, one entry per CDR3 protein. The repertoire holds approximately 480,000 distinct CDR3 sequences, roughly 20% seen once, with about a quarter in the top ten. Sequencing was done on a sample of blood. Receptors originate from a man aged 18 to 30 with Graves' hyperthyroidism.

This clonotype appeared many times. V and J are TRBV2 and TRBJ1-1, with D tentatively TRBD1 (5 bases). In germline, CDR1 is SNHLY, CDR2 FYNNEI. This CDR3 is built from 14 residues. Trimming pared 7 bases from V and 1 base from J, leaving 13 bases between. CDR3 sequence: CASKTNGGNTEAFF. The CDR3 DNA reads as TGTGCCAGCAAGACGAACGGGGGGAACACTGAAGCTTTCTTT. The full variable domain, completed using reference TRBV2 and TRBJ1-1, is EPEVTQTPSHQVTQMGQEVILRCVPISNHLYFYWYRQILGQKVEFLVSFYNNEISEKSEIFDDQFSVERPDGSNFTLKIRSTKLEDSAMYFCASKTNGGNTEAFFGQGTRLTVV.

This clonotype was counted many times. The chain has TRBV20-1 and TRBJ2-7; no clear D. The CDR3 covers 13 residues. The germline V and J ends were trimmed by 0 bases and 4 bases, with 10 bases remaining between them. Germline V CDR1 and CDR2: DFQATT, SNEGSKA (reference sequence). CDR3 in amino acids: CSARDRMGYEQYF. CDR3 nucleotide sequence: TGCAGTGCTAGAGATCGTATGGGGTACGAGCAGTACTTC.

The rearrangement links TRBV11-2 to TRBJ2-5; 11 nucleotides match TRBD2. Germline lookup yields CDR1 SGHAT and CDR2 FQNNGV. The trim removed 1 base at V and 4 bases at J, leaving 2 bases unmatched. The CDR3 has 15 amino acids. The CDR3 DNA follows: TGTGCCAGCAGCTTAGGGGGGACTAGCGGAGAGACCCAGTACTTC. Translating it yields CASSLGGTSGETQYF.

This clonotype has at least ten counts. This chain connects TRBV12-3 or TRBV12-4 to TRBJ1-2; D not resolved. V was shortened by 5 bases and J by 0 bases, with 13 bases between the two germline ends. This CDR3 contains 15 residues. The CDR3 DNA sequence: TGTGCCAGCAGTCCAGGATTATCGCCTAACTATGGCTACACCTTC. Translation: CASSPGLSPNYGYTF.

This clonotype has a handful of counts. V gene TRBV6-1 combines with J gene TRBJ1-6; D possibly corresponds to TRBD1 (5 bases). The CDR3 has 15 amino acids. CDR1 is MNHNS, CDR2 SASEGT, per germline. V lost 10 bases and J lost 0, with 13 bases in between. The CDR3 coding sequence is TGTGCCACCCAAGGGGTGAGCTCCTATAATTCACCCCTCCACTTT. Translated: CATQGVSSYNSPLHF.

This clonotype was found many times. A read error may be the cause here, since a much bigger clone is one base away. The rearrangement uses TRBV28 and TRBJ1-2, with D unclear. Germline values: CDR1 MDHEN, CDR2 SYDVKM. Trimming took 2 bases from V and 4 from J, leaving 5 bases between them. The CDR3 runs 12 residues. In DNA, the CDR3 is TGTGCCAGCAGTTTAATGGGCTATGGCTACACCTTC. Translation gives CASSLMGYGYTF.

This clonotype occurred many times. V and J are TRBV6-5 and TRBJ1-5; 8 nucleotides match TRBD1. This CDR3 region has 17 residues. V shed 2 bases, J shed 3 bases, and the junction held 9 bases outside the gene matches. Per germline, CDR1 MNHEY and CDR2 SVGAGI. The CDR3, as DNA: TGTGCCAGCAGTTACGTTGTGGACAGGGAAGTCAATCAGCCCCAGCATTTT. Translating it yields CASSYVVDREVNQPQHF.

This clonotype occurred many times. The rearrangement uses TRBV5-6 and TRBJ2-7; perhaps TRBD1 as D (6 bases). Trimming removed 4 bases from V and 5 bases from J, with 16 bases in between. The CDR3 extends over 14 amino acids. The germline CDR1 and CDR2 sequences are SGHDT and YYEEEE. The CDR3 loop reads CASSQLKQGHEQYF. CDR3 sequence (DNA): TGTGCCAGCAGCCAATTGAAACAGGGCCACGAGCAGTACTTC.

Concerning this clonotype itself: A much larger clone differs by one base, so this may be a read error. This chain links TRBV4-2 with TRBJ2-5; D remains ambiguous. There are 13 residues in the CDR3. The germline V gene encodes CDR1 LGHNA and CDR2 YNFKEQ. V dropped 1 base and J dropped 4 bases, with 7 bases sitting between them. The CDR3 region has the DNA TGTGCCAGCAGCCAAGGGGCGCGAGAGACCCAGTACTTC. It translates to CASSQGARETQYF.

This sequence joins TRBV6-5 and TRBJ2-7, with D perhaps assigned TRBD1 or TRBD2 (5 bases each). The CDR3 length is 16 residues. Trimming removed 0 bases at V and 0 bases at J, with 12 bases between. Germline V gene lookup returns CDR1 MNHEY and CDR2 SVGAGI. The CDR3 protein is CASSYSNPGPSYEQYF. The CDR3 DNA sequence: TGTGCCAGCAGTTACTCGAACCCGGGGCCCTCCTACGAGCAGTACTTC.

This clonotype has only one observation. The CDR3 coding sequence is TGTGCCAGCAGTTCCCTTCGGGGTCCGGGCAATCAGCCCCAGCATTTT. Encoded protein: CASSSLRGPGNQPQHF. This chain uses TRBV28 with TRBJ1-5; D remains ambiguous. CDR3 length: 16 residues. V was shortened by 4 bases and J by 2 bases, with 15 bases between the two germline ends. Per germline, CDR1 MDHEN and CDR2 SYDVKM.

This clonotype was recorded many times. The rearrangement uses TRBV20-1 and TRBJ1-1, with D hard to call. The CDR3 contains 11 residues. The germline gives CDR1 DFQATT, CDR2 SNEGSKA (reference sequence). V lost 6 bases, J lost 3 bases, and 8 bases lay in between. CDR3 nucleotides: TGCAGTGCCCAACACTACACTGAAGCTTTCTTT. Protein product: CSAQHYTEAFF.

Ten or more counts support this clonotype. The chain joins TRBV5-1 to TRBJ1-5; D remains ambiguous. This CDR3 spans 14 amino acids. Trimming shortened V by 5 bases and J by 3 bases, and 12 bases separated the two germline ends. Germline assignment: CDR1 SGHRS and CDR2 YFSETQ. The CDR3 DNA follows: TGCGCCAGCAGTGTCGGAACAGACAATCAGCCCCAGCATTTT. It translates to CASSVGTDNQPQHF.

This clonotype showed up many times. This rearrangement joins TRBV7-2 to TRBJ1-2; 9 nucleotides match TRBD1. The trim removed 5 bases at V and 7 bases at J, leaving 11 bases unmatched. The germline V gene has CDR1 SGHTA and CDR2 FQGNSA. This CDR3 is built from 15 residues. CDR3 loop: CASSLAGQGLGGYTF. The CDR3 nucleotides read TGTGCCAGCAGCCTCGCGGGACAGGGCTTGGGTGGCTACACCTTC. The entire variable domain, with the rest obtained from reference TRBV7-2 and TRBJ1-2, is as follows: GAGVSQSPSNKVTEKGKDVELRCDPISGHTALYWYRQSLGQGLEFLIYFQGNSAPDKSGLPSDRFSAERTGGSVSTLTIQRTQQEDSAVYLCASSLAGQGLGGYTFGSGTRLTVV.

The chain couples TRBV24-1 to TRBJ2-7; D is undetermined. Germline CDR1 is KGHDR and CDR2 is SFDVKD. V was cut by 3 bases and J by 9 bases, with 8 bases left in between. This CDR3 has 11 amino acids. In DNA form, the CDR3 reads TGTGCCACCAGTGATCTATCGAGGCAGTACTTC. Translation gives CATSDLSRQYF.

This clonotype was detected many times. CDR3 amino acids: CASSYSATVNTEAFF. Here the CDR3 DNA reads TGTGCCAGCAGTTACTCTGCGACAGTGAACACTGAAGCTTTCTTT. The V and J genes are TRBV6-5 and TRBJ1-1, with a tentative D call TRBD1 (5 bases). Germline lookup yields CDR1 MNHEY and CDR2 SVGAGI. CDR3 length: 15 amino acids. The germline V and J ends were trimmed by 0 bases and 0 bases, with 8 bases remaining between them.

In its sample, this clonotype was seen many times. The genes are TRBV28 and TRBJ1-1, with D unresolved. The CDR3 is 11 amino acids. The ends were cut back, 2 bases at V and 4 bases at J, with 2 bases in the middle. Germline CDR1 is MDHEN and CDR2 is SYDVKM. The CDR3 spells CASSLPTEAFF. CDR3 bases: TGTGCCAGCAGTTTACCCACTGAAGCTTTCTTT.

Many counts were recorded for this clonotype. This chain joins TRBV11-2 and TRBJ1-2, with TRBD1 as a possible D gene (6 bases). The CDR3 spans 18 residues. Germline-derived CDR1 and CDR2 are SGHAT and FQNNGV. The V end lost 2 bases, the J end lost 0 bases, and 19 bases lay between the germline ends. This CDR3 reads CASSLQSGQLKSNYGYTF. Here the CDR3 DNA reads TGTGCCAGCAGCTTACAATCCGGACAGTTGAAATCTAACTATGGCTACACCTTC.

The gene calls are TRBV6-1 and TRBJ1-2, with TRBD1 matching over 7 bases. Germline CDR1 reads MNHNS; CDR2 reads SASEGT. Trimming removed 6 bases from V and 6 bases from J; junction bases left unmatched: 7. The CDR3 length is 13 residues. The CDR3 DNA is TGTGCCAGCAGGAAAGACAGGGTAAATGGCTACACCTTC. This gives the protein CASRKDRVNGYTF.

The chain links TRBV6-1 to TRBJ2-6; weak D call: TRBD2 (7 bases). Between the trimmed V and J ends, which lost 8 bases and 4 bases, there was a span of 15 bases. Germline-derived CDR1 and CDR2 are MNHNS and SASEGT. The CDR3 has 15 amino acids. The CDR3 loop is CASGTRGDGANVLTF. The CDR3 bases are TGTGCCAGCGGGACACGGGGGGACGGGGCCAACGTCCTGACTTTC.

This clonotype was seen ten or more times. One end of the junction varies from germline; a read error may be responsible. V gene TRBV5-1 combines with J gene TRBJ1-1, with a weak D call TRBD1 (5 bases). This CDR3 region has 14 residues. The germline CDR1 and CDR2 sequences are SGHRS and YFSETQ. The CDR3 nucleotides are TGTGCCAGCAGCTTAGACAGAGCCAACACTGAAGCTTTCTTT. This codes for CASSLDRANTEAFF.

V is TRBV15 and J is TRBJ2-3; D is possibly TRBD2 (6 bases). Germline V gene sequence: CDR1 LNHNV, CDR2 YYDKDF (reference sequence). Between the trimmed V and J ends, which lost 3 bases and 7 bases, there was a span of 17 bases. The CDR3 totals 15 residues. The CDR3 nucleotides are TGTGCCACCAGCAGGGAGAGGGTCCGGGGGAATACGCAGTATTTT. This translates into CATSRERVRGNTQYF.

This clonotype was detected a few times. V is TRBV12-3 or TRBV12-4 and J is TRBJ2-3; the match to TRBD2 covers 9 bases. The CDR3 extends over 15 amino acids. V was clipped by 3 bases and J by 3 bases; unmatched bases: 4. The CDR3, as DNA: TGTGCCAGCAGTTTGCGGGAGGGAGGAACAGATACGCAGTATTTT. It encodes CASSLREGGTDTQYF.